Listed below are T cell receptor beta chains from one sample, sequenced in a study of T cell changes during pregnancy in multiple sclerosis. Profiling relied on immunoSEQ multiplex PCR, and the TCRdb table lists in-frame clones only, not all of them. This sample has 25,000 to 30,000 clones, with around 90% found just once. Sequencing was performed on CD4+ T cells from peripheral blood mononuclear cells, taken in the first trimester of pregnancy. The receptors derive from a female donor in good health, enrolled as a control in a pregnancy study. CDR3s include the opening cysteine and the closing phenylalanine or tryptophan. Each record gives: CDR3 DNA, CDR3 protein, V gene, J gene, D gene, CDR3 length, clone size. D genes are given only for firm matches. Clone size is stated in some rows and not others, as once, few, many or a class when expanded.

TGTGCCAGCAGCCGAACAGGGGGCCGAGGAAACACCATATATTTT,CASSRTGGRGNTIYF,TRBV13,TRBJ1-3,TRBD1,15,once
TGTGCCAGCAGCTCCCGGGCGGGGACCTCCAACGAGCAGTACTTC,CASSSRAGTSNEQYF,TRBV11-2,TRBJ2-7,-,15,-
TGTGCCAGCAGCTTAGTCCCCCGAGCGGGGGGCACAGATACGCAGTATTTT,CASSLVPRAGGTDTQYF,TRBV11-2,TRBJ2-3,TRBD2,17,-
TGTGCCAGCAGCGTAGAGGGACTCAGCACAGATACGCAGTATTTT,CASSVEGLSTDTQYF,TRBV9,TRBJ2-3,-,15,-
TGTGCCAGCAGTTTAACAGGGACTAACTATGGCTACACCTTC,CASSLTGTNYGYTF,TRBV28,TRBJ1-2,-,14,-
TGTGCCAGCAGCTCTCGGATACTAGCGGGGGGGTACAATGAGCAGTTCTTC,CASSSRILAGGYNEQFF,TRBV5-6,TRBJ2-1,TRBD2,17,-
TGTGCCAGCAGCGCCGGGGACAGTTTCTCTGGAAACACCATATATTTT,CASSAGDSFSGNTIYF,TRBV9,TRBJ1-3,TRBD1,16,-
TGCGCCAGCAGCCAAGCAGCGGGGAGAATATCTAGCACAGATACGCAGTATTTT,CASSQAAGRISSTDTQYF,TRBV4-1,TRBJ2-3,TRBD2,18,-
TGTGCCAGCAGTGAAGCGACAGGACAGCATCAGCCCCAGCATTTT,CASSEATGQHQPQHF,TRBV2,TRBJ1-5,-,15,once
TGCGCCAGCGGCGAAGCGAGCACAGATACGCAGTATTTT,CASGEASTDTQYF,TRBV5-1,TRBJ2-3,-,13,-
TGCGCCAGCAGCGAAAATTTAAGGGGCTCTGGAAACACCATATATTTT,CASSENLRGSGNTIYF,TRBV5-1,TRBJ1-3,-,16,-
TGTGCCAGCAGTTTAAACAGGGGGGTGACTAATGAAAAACTGTTTTTT,CASSLNRGVTNEKLFF,TRBV28,TRBJ1-4,TRBD1,16,once
TGTGCCAGTTCCATCCGTCCGGGAGTAGACAATGAGCAGTTCTTC,CASSIRPGVDNEQFF,TRBV19,TRBJ2-1,-,15,once
TGCGCCAGCAGCTTGATGCCTGCGGGGGCCCCGAGCACCGGGGAGCTGTTTTTT,CASSLMPAGAPSTGELFF,TRBV5-1,TRBJ2-2,-,18,few
TGTGCCATCAGTGAGTCCGGAGACACTGAAGCTTTCTTT,CAISESGDTEAFF,TRBV10-3,TRBJ1-1,-,13,-
TGTGCCAGCAGCTTGGTTCTGGAGGGGACGAAAGCGGAGACCCAGTACTTC,CASSLVLEGTKAETQYF,TRBV5-8,TRBJ2-5,-,17,-
TGTGCCAGCAGACCCCTGCGGGGATCGAACACTGAAGCTTTCTTT,CASRPLRGSNTEAFF,TRBV11-2,TRBJ1-1,-,15,-
TGTGCCAGCAGCTTCACCCCGGGACAGGGTGAAGAAAAACTGTTTTTT,CASSFTPGQGEEKLFF,TRBV11-2,TRBJ1-4,TRBD1,16,-
TGTGCCAGCAGCTCCGGGACTAGCGGGAGCAATGAGCAGTTCTTC,CASSSGTSGSNEQFF,TRBV11-3,TRBJ2-1,TRBD2,15,-
TGTGCCAGCAGTCCTCGGGGGGGGGCTGGGGGCTACACCTTC,CASSPRGGAGGYTF,TRBV28,TRBJ1-2,-,14,few
TGCGCCAGCAGCCTCGGGCAGGGGGCGAAAAACTACGAGCAGTACTTC,CASSLGQGAKNYEQYF,TRBV5-1,TRBJ2-7,TRBD1,16,-
TGTGCCAGCAGTTCTAGCGGGAGCTCCTACAATGAGCAGTTCTTC,CASSSSGSSYNEQFF,TRBV6-5,TRBJ2-1,TRBD2,15,-
TGTGCCAGCAGCGGGAACCCCCCACAGAACTATAATTCACCCCTCCACTTT,CASSGNPPQNYNSPLHF,TRBV2,TRBJ1-6,-,17,-
TGTGCCAGCTCACCACCCCGGGATCCTGAGCAGTTCTTC,CASSPPRDPEQFF,TRBV18,TRBJ2-1,-,13,-
TGTGCCAGCAGTTATAGGGGTGGCATCACTGAAGCTTTCTTT,CASSYRGGITEAFF,TRBV6-5,TRBJ1-1,-,14,-
TGTGCCAGCAGCTTAATGGGAGGGAGAGAGACCCAGTACTTC,CASSLMGGRETQYF,TRBV11-2,TRBJ2-5,TRBD2,14,-